Listed below are T cell receptor beta chains from one sample, sequenced in a study of T cell responses to AZD1222 COVID-19 vaccine. Sequencing was performed with immunoSEQ multiplex PCR; in TCRdb, only in-frame clones are kept and a portion is missing. The table has some 58,000 clones, 60% to 80% seen once. The source material was peripheral blood, sampled 28 days after the second AZD1222 dose. The receptors were sampled from an adult who received the AZD1222 COVID-19 vaccine. Both conserved end residues are part of each CDR3. D genes are given only for firm matches. Expanded clones get a size class; other rows say once, few or many, or leave the size out.

size	J	D	V	CDR3	DNA
once	TRBJ1-3	.	TRBV6-5	CASSYTDSPGNTIYF	TGTGCCAGCAGTTACACCGACAGTCCTGGAAACACCATATATTTT
.	TRBJ2-1	TRBD2	TRBV20-1	CSASLTSGRPTITMSKMFF	TGCAGTGCTAGTCTAACTAGCGGGAGACCCACAATTACAATGAGCAAGATGTTCTTC
.	TRBJ1-2	.	TRBV25-1	CASSPAGEYGYTF	TGTGCCAGCAGTCCGGCAGGGGAGTATGGCTACACCTTC
.	TRBJ1-5	TRBD1	TRBV2	CATRAEGAGNQPQHF	TGTGCCACACGAGCTGAGGGGGCAGGGAATCAGCCCCAGCATTTT
.	TRBJ2-3	TRBD1	TRBV7-8	CASSWTGPDTQYF	TGTGCCAGCAGCTGGACAGGGCCAGATACGCAGTATTTT
.	TRBJ2-5	.	TRBV3-1/TRBV3-2	CASSQGNQGTQYF	TGTGCCAGCAGTCAGGGCAACCAGGGGACCCAGTACTTC
.	TRBJ2-2	.	TRBV7-6	CASSLNQNPTGELFF	TGTGCCAGCAGCTTAAACCAGAATCCTACCGGGGAGCTGTTTTTT
.	TRBJ2-5	.	TRBV28	CASTGQEETQYF	TGTGCCAGCACAGGGCAAGAAGAGACCCAGTACTTC
.	TRBJ1-1	.	TRBV7-2	CASSLGGVTEAFF	TGTGCCAGCAGCTTAGGTGGGGTGACTGAAGCTTTCTTT
.	TRBJ1-1	.	TRBV28	CASSLIGWTEAFF	TGTGCCAGCAGTTTAATTGGGTGGACTGAAGCTTTCTTT
.	TRBJ1-2	.	TRBV7-8	CASSLEGYGYTF	TGTGCCAGCAGCTTAGAGGGCTATGGCTACACCTTC
few	TRBJ1-2	.	TRBV11-1	CASSLGSGPYGYTF	TGTGCCAGCAGCTTAGGATCAGGGCCCTATGGCTACACCTTC
.	TRBJ2-2	TRBD1	TRBV5-6	CASSLAWQGATGELFF	TGTGCCAGCAGCTTGGCTTGGCAGGGGGCGACCGGGGAGCTGTTTTTT
.	TRBJ1-2	TRBD1	TRBV6-5	CASSQDRANYGYTF	TGTGCCAGCAGTCAGGACAGGGCCAACTATGGCTACACCTTC
.	TRBJ2-1	.	TRBV19	CASSITGVGGYNEQFF	TGTGCCAGTAGTATTACTGGGGTGGGCGGGTACAATGAGCAGTTCTTC
.	TRBJ1-2	TRBD1	TRBV19	CASNDRGTGYTF	TGTGCCAGTAACGACAGGGGAACTGGCTACACCTTC
few	TRBJ1-5	.	TRBV7-2	CASSLDPNQPQHF	TGTGCCAGCAGCTTAGATCCAAATCAGCCCCAGCATTTT
few	TRBJ1-6	TRBD1	TRBV5-6	CASSLGQGSNSPLHF	TGTGCCAGCAGCTTGGGACAGGGCAGTAATTCACCCCTCCACTTT
.	TRBJ2-1	TRBD2	TRBV6-2/TRBV6-3	CASSYNPSGRGGAYNEQFF	TGTGCCAGCAGTTACAATCCTAGCGGGAGAGGGGGGGCCTACAATGAGCAGTTCTTC
.	TRBJ2-1	TRBD1	TRBV7-9	CASSLGTGVGHEQFF	TGTGCCAGCAGCTTAGGGACAGGGGTAGGGCATGAGCAGTTCTTC
.	TRBJ2-1	.	TRBV6-2/TRBV6-3	CASSYWTGESGRRPTEQFF	TGTGCCAGCAGTTACTGGACAGGGGAAAGCGGGAGGCGTCCCACTGAGCAGTTCTTC
.	TRBJ1-2	.	TRBV18	CASSPGTSQLGYTF	TGTGCCAGCTCACCAGGGACTTCCCAGCTTGGCTACACCTTC
.	TRBJ2-2	.	TRBV29-1	CSVERGYTGELFF	TGCAGCGTTGAAAGAGGGTACACCGGGGAGCTGTTTTTT
.	TRBJ2-5	.	TRBV28	CASSLSNPVRETQYF	TGTGCCAGCAGTTTATCGAACCCAGTCCGGGAGACCCAGTACTTC
.	TRBJ1-1	.	TRBV13	CASSYRGLNTEAFF	TGTGCCAGCAGTTATAGGGGTTTGAACACTGAAGCTTTCTTT
.	TRBJ1-1	.	TRBV6-5	CASTLMSGTEAFF	TGTGCCAGCACCTTAATGTCCGGGACAGAAGCTTTCTTT
few	TRBJ1-2	.	TRBV11-2	CASSFREDRGYTF	TGTGCCAGCAGCTTCCGGGAGGATCGCGGCTACACCTTC
.	TRBJ1-1	TRBD1	TRBV6-4	CASTDRGLKNTEAFF	TGTGCCAGCACGGACAGGGGCCTAAAGAACACTGAAGCTTTCTTT
.	TRBJ1-4	TRBD1	TRBV3-1/TRBV3-2	CASSGRQGADEKLFF	TGTGCCAGCAGCGGCCGACAGGGGGCTGATGAAAAACTGTTTTTT
.	TRBJ1-4	.	TRBV9	CASSARASGGANEKLFF	TGTGCCAGCAGCGCCCGGGCCTCGGGGGGGGCTAATGAAAAACTGTTTTTT
.	TRBJ1-5	.	TRBV19	CASSFPQGQPQHF	TGTGCCAGTAGTTTTCCCCAGGGTCAGCCCCAGCATTTT
.	TRBJ1-5	.	TRBV7-2	CASSLVGGPGNQPQHF	TGTGCCAGCAGCTTAGTGGGGGGGCCGGGGAATCAGCCCCAGCATTTT
.	TRBJ2-2	TRBD1	TRBV7-9	CASSPGTGENTGELFF	TGTGCCAGCAGCCCAGGGACAGGGGAAAACACCGGGGAGCTGTTTTTT
.	TRBJ2-2	.	TRBV5-1	CASSSNGGAGELFF	TGCGCCAGCAGCAGTAACGGGGGAGCCGGGGAGCTGTTTTTT
.	TRBJ2-7	.	TRBV20-1	CSASFSGAGYEQYF	TGCAGTGCTAGTTTCTCTGGGGCGGGATACGAGCAGTACTTC
few	TRBJ1-1	.	TRBV6-6	CASSSTNTEAFF	TGTGCCAGCAGCTCAACAAACACTGAAGCTTTCTTT
few	TRBJ2-7	.	TRBV28	CASSLLGVTYEQYF	TGTGCCAGCAGTTTGCTGGGGGTAACCTACGAGCAGTACTTC
.	TRBJ1-1	.	TRBV5-4	CASSYDKNTEAFF	TGTGCCAGCAGCTATGACAAGAACACTGAAGCTTTCTTT
few	TRBJ2-7	.	TRBV2	CASSDGGVAPGEQYF	TGTGCCAGCAGTGATGGCGGGGTGGCCCCTGGGGAGCAGTACTTC
.	TRBJ2-1	.	TRBV7-6	CASSLARSNEQFF	TGTGCCAGCAGCTTAGCCCGGTCAAATGAGCAGTTCTTC
.	TRBJ1-4	.	TRBV4-1	CASSQEGRNEKLFF	TGCGCCAGCAGCCAAGAAGGCAGAAATGAAAAACTGTTTTTT
.	TRBJ1-4	.	TRBV30	CAWTLQGAGEKLFF	TGTGCCTGGACCCTCCAGGGCGCAGGGGAAAAACTGTTTTTT
.	TRBJ1-1	TRBD1	TRBV6-5	CASSPGTANTEAFF	TGTGCCAGCAGTCCCGGGACAGCGAACACTGAAGCTTTCTTT
once	TRBJ1-1	TRBD1	TRBV29-1	CSGQGLNTEAFF	TGCAGCGGACAGGGTTTGAACACTGAAGCTTTCTTT
.	TRBJ2-2	.	TRBV5-6	CASSTVTGELFF	TGTGCCAGCAGCACTGTCACCGGGGAGCTGTTTTTT
.	TRBJ1-2	.	TRBV7-8	CASSRGPGELGYTF	TGTGCCAGCAGCCGGGGACCGGGGGAACTCGGCTACACCTTC
once	TRBJ2-3	TRBD2	TRBV28	CASSLAASGDTDTQYF	TGTGCCAGCAGTTTAGCGGCTAGCGGGGACACAGATACGCAGTATTTT
.	TRBJ2-1	TRBD1	TRBV19	CASSFEGTGLHNEQFF	TGTGCCAGTAGCTTCGAGGGGACAGGGCTTCACAATGAGCAGTTCTTC
.	TRBJ2-6	.	TRBV29-1	CSVSGLPTSGANVLTF	TGCAGCGTGTCGGGACTGCCGACCTCTGGGGCCAACGTCCTGACTTTC